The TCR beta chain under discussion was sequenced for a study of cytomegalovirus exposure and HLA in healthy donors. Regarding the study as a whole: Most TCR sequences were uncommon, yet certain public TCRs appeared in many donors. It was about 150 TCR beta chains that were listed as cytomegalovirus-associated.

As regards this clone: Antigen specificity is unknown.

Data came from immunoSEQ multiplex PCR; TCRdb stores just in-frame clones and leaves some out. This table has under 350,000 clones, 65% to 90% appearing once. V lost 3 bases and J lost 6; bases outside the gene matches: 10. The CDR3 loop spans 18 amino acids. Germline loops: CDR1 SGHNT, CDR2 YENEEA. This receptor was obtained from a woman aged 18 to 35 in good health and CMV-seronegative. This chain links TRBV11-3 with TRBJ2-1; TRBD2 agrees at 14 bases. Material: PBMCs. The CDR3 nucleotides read TGTGCCAGCAGCTTTTGGGGTTCCGGGACTAGCGGGAGCAATGAGCAGTTCTTC. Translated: CASSFWGSGTSGSNEQFF.